This T cell receptor (beta chain) was sequenced for a study of response to subunit inactivated influenza vaccine. The study, taken as a whole, reports: Each seasonal influenza vaccination recruits few new T cells, the authors suggested.

TCRdb analysed the RT-PCR reads with MiXCR anew, one entry per CDR3 protein. The sample contains 150,000 or so distinct CDR3 sequences, approximately 10% of which appear only once. The V and J ends lost 4 bases and 1 base respectively, with 17 bases between them. This CDR3 has 17 residues. Germline lookup yields CDR1 SGHTA and CDR2 FQGNSA. In the case of this clonotype: The antigen is not known.

This material consisted of non-naive T cells sorted from PBMCs, taken more than 35 days after vaccination. This sequence was found in a man aged 45-60 years who received an inactivated influenza vaccine. The chain carries TRBV7-2 and TRBJ1-5; D possibly corresponds to TRBD1 (5 bases). The CDR3 region is CASSSGAAFGSNQPQHF. CDR3 nucleotides: TGTGCCAGCAGCTCCGGGGCGGCCTTTGGGAGCAATCAGCCCCAGCATTTT.